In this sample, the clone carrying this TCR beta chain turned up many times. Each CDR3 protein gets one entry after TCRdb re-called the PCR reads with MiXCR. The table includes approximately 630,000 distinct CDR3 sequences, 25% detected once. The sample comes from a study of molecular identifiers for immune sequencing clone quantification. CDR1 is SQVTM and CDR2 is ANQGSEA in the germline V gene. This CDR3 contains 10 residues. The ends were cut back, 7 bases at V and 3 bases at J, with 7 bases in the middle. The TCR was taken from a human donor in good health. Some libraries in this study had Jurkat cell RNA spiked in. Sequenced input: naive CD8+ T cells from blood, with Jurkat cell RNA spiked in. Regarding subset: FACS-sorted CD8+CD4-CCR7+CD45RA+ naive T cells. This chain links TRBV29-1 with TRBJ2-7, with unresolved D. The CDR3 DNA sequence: TGCAGCGCTGTCGGCTACGAGCAGTACTTC. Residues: CSAVGYEQYF.